This T cell receptor (beta chain) was profiled in a study of cytomegalovirus exposure and HLA in healthy donors. In regard to this clone: Antigen unknown.

The study, taken as a whole, reports: HLA-A and HLA-B allele assignments for most subjects were reportedly predicted accurately using TCR beta sequences.

Primers included in the PCR were 60 Vbeta and 13 Jbeta primers. TCRdb keeps only in-frame clones here, not all; method: immunoSEQ multiplex PCR. The table records about 200,000 clones, roughly 80% of them present only once. The length of the CDR3 is 13 residues. CDR1 is MNHEY and CDR2 is SVGAGI in the germline V gene. V was clipped by 6 bases and J by 6 bases, with 14 bases between them. The chain is built from TRBV6-5 and TRBJ1-2; possibly TRBD1 for D (6 bases). The origin of this receptor is a woman in her twenties or thirties in good health and CMV-seronegative. The material sequenced was PBMCs. CDR3 residues: CASSQTGPNGYTF. DNA of the CDR3: TGTGCCAGCAGCCAGACAGGCCCTAATGGCTACACCTTC.